The 22 T cell receptor beta chains given below trace back to one sample, sequenced in a study of blood T cell repertoires in COVID-19. The table came from immunoSEQ multiplex PCR; TCRdb's copy has only in-frame clones and leaves some out. Of about 250,000 clones listed, roughly 80% were seen once; the top ten hold nearly 9%. The sequenced sample was peripheral blood. The receptors here all came from a man aged 80 or over with acute or convalescent COVID-19.

This chain links TRBV9 with TRBJ1-6; D gene ambiguous. Germline V gives CDR1 SGDLS, CDR2 YYNGEE. V was shortened by 0 bases and J by 5 bases, with 6 bases between the two germline ends. The CDR3 is 14 amino acids. CDR3 nucleotides: TGTGCCAGCAGCGTAGGAACAGATAATTCACCCCTCCACTTT. It is translated as CASSVGTDNSPLHF.

This chain connects TRBV18 to TRBJ2-3; maybe TRBD2 (7 bases). The CDR3 has 14 residues. V was pared by 6 bases and J by 6 bases, with 16 bases between. Germline V lookup: CDR1 KGHSH, CDR2 LQKENI. CDR3 coding DNA: TGTGCCAGCTCGCCTGCGTCGGGGGGCGATACGCAGTATTTT. The encoded protein is CASSPASGGDTQYF. The variable domain in full, completed from reference TRBV18 and TRBJ2-3, reads NAGVMQNPRHLVRRRGQEARLRCSPMKGHSHVYWYRQLPEEGLKFMVYLQKENIIDESGMPKERFSAEFPKEGPSILRIQQVVRGDSAAYFCASSPASGGDTQYFGPGTRLTVL.

V and J are TRBV4-1 and TRBJ1-2; D uncertain. Deletions cut 1 base from V and 0 bases from J, with 12 bases between. The CDR3 has 16 residues. Germline values: CDR1 MGHRA, CDR2 YSYEKL. The CDR3 DNA is TGCGCCAGCAGCCAAGCCGGGGTGTTAACTAACTATGGCTACACCTTC. Translating gives CASSQAGVLTNYGYTF.

The V gene is TRBV19, the J gene TRBJ1-2, with 7 positions matching TRBD1. The CDR3 loop spans 14 amino acids. The V gene's germline CDR1 is LNHDA and CDR2 SQIVND (reference sequence). Germline trimming cut 5 bases from V and 3 bases from J; bases unmatched to any gene: 6. CDR3 nucleotide sequence: TGTGCCAGTAGTTTCGACAGGGTTGACTATGGCTACACCTTC. The encoded protein is CASSFDRVDYGYTF.

This rearrangement joins TRBV9 to TRBJ1-5; D unclear. CDR1 and CDR2 from the germline V gene are SGDLS and YYNGEE. V lost 2 bases, J lost 0 bases, and 6 bases lay in between. The CDR3 consists of 14 residues. The DNA of the CDR3 is TGTGCCAGCAGCGTCGGACTTAGCAATCAGCCCCAGCATTTT. Protein sequence: CASSVGLSNQPQHF.

The rearrangement uses TRBV7-9 and TRBJ2-1; 8 bases are a match to TRBD2. The CDR3 loop spans 17 amino acids. Germline assignment: CDR1 SEHNR and CDR2 FQNEAQ (reference sequence). Trimming cost V 4 bases and J 9 bases; bases outside gene matches: 17. The CDR3 here is CASSYTLPGLGEGEQFF. CDR3 in DNA: TGTGCCAGCAGCTATACCCTACCGGGACTAGGGGAAGGTGAGCAGTTCTTC.

This clone appeared a single time. This chain uses TRBV5-4 with TRBJ2-3; possible D gene TRBD2, 6 bases. V gave up 4 bases and J gave up 0 bases, with 18 bases separating them. The CDR3 runs 17 residues. Germline CDR1 SGHNT, CDR2 YYREEE (reference sequence). CDR3 coding DNA: TGTGCCAGCAGCATACAGTTAACTAGCTCTAGCACAGATACGCAGTATTTT. As protein: CASSIQLTSSSTDTQYF. Looking up the rest from reference TRBV5-4 and TRBJ2-3 gives the full variable domain: ETGVTQSPTHLIKTRGQQVTLRCSSQSGHNTVSWYQQALGQGPQFIFQYYREEENGRGNFPPRFSGLQFPNYSSELNVNALELDDSALYLCASSIQLTSSSTDTQYFGPGTRLTVL.

The chain employs TRBV21-1 and TRBJ2-3; the table gives TRBD2 as D, unverified against the DNA. TRBV21-1 counts as a pseudogene. This CDR3 spans 16 amino acids. CDR3 sequence: CASSKVSAPSTDTQYF. In nucleotides, the CDR3 is TGTGCCAGCAGCAAAGTTTCAGCGCCCAGCACAGATACGCAGTATTTT.

The rearrangement joins TRBV28 to TRBJ1-5; D gene unclear. The V gene lost 3 bases and the J gene lost 7 bases, with 16 bases spanning the gap. CDR1 is MDHEN and CDR2 is SYDVKM in the germline V gene. This CDR3 contains 15 residues. The CDR3 reads CASSFGGRSMQPQHF. CDR3 sequence (DNA): TGTGCCAGCAGTTTTGGAGGGAGATCAATGCAGCCCCAGCATTTT.

The rearrangement links TRBV5-1 to TRBJ1-5; D may be TRBD1 (5 bases). Germline CDR1 SGHRS, CDR2 YFSETQ. The CDR3 runs 14 residues. Deletions cut 0 bases from V and 4 bases from J, with 8 bases between. DNA for the CDR3: TGCGCCAGCAGCTTGGGAAGGGGAAATCAGCCCCAGCATTTT. This sequence encodes CASSLGRGNQPQHF.

The gene calls are TRBV11-2 and TRBJ2-7; D unclear. CDR3 size: 13 residues. Trimming took off 2 bases at V and 3 bases at J, with 8 bases between the two ends. The germline V gene encodes CDR1 SGHAT and CDR2 FQNNGV. This CDR3 reads CASSLIPDYEQYF. DNA for the CDR3: TGTGCCAGCAGCTTAATCCCAGACTACGAGCAGTACTTC.

The chain is built from TRBV7-9 and TRBJ1-1; TRBD1 is a possible D gene (6 bases). CDR3 length: 18 amino acids. V lost 3 bases and J lost 4, with 24 bases in between. Germline loops: CDR1 SEHNR, CDR2 FQNEAQ (reference sequence). CDR3 DNA sequence: TGTGCCAGCAGCTTTCTAGAAGGGACACCGAGGAGCGGCACTGAAGCTTTCTTT. Translated, it gives CASSFLEGTPRSGTEAFF.

V and J are TRBV5-1 and TRBJ2-5; 10 bases agree with TRBD1. Germline V gene lookup returns CDR1 SGHRS and CDR2 YFSETQ. The CDR3 totals 16 residues. The V segment lost 1 base and the J segment 1 base; nucleotides outside the gene matches: 4. Here the CDR3 DNA reads TGCGCCAGCAGCTTGAGGGGACAGGGGTCCCAAGAGACCCAGTACTTC. Its protein product is CASSLRGQGSQETQYF.

This clone is a singleton in its sample. The chain combines TRBV9 with TRBJ1-2, with 12 bases matching TRBD1. With 5 bases clipped from V and 7 bases from J, the junction kept 3 bases outside the gene matches. The CDR3 spans 13 residues. The germline V gene encodes CDR1 SGDLS and CDR2 YYNGEE. The CDR3 bases are TGTGCCAGCAGGGGGACAGGGGGCGTTGGCTACACCTTC. This translates into CASRGTGGVGYTF.

This sequence joins TRBV7-9 and TRBJ2-7; 11 bases line up with TRBD1. CDR3 length: 15 amino acids. Germline assignment: CDR1 SEHNR and CDR2 FQNEAQ (reference sequence). V was clipped by 1 base and J by 5 bases; unmatched bases: 4. CDR3 in DNA: TGTGCCAGCAGCTTAGGCGGACAGGGGGCCAACGAGCAGTACTTC. This gives the protein CASSLGGQGANEQYF.

The genes are TRBV12-3 or TRBV12-4 and TRBJ2-3; no clear D gene. V lost 1 base, J lost 5 bases, and 7 bases lay in between. This CDR3 has 13 amino acids. For the CDR3, the DNA is TGTGCCAGCAGTTTAGGAGGTAAAGATACGCAGTATTTT. Residues: CASSLGGKDTQYF.

CDR3 protein: CASSYKGKGPNTEAFF. Written as DNA, the CDR3 is TGTGCCAGCAGTTACAAGGGGAAGGGTCCGAACACTGAAGCTTTCTTT. The V gene is TRBV6-6, the J gene TRBJ1-1; a weak D match, TRBD1 (5 bases). The germline V and J ends were trimmed by 2 bases and 1 base, with 14 bases remaining between them. There are 16 residues in the CDR3. Germline loops: CDR1 MNHNY, CDR2 SVGAGI (reference sequence).

This clone was counted once. The rearrangement uses TRBV7-9 and TRBJ2-3, with no clear D. The CDR3 has 13 residues. Trimming removed 10 bases from V and 1 base from J, with 12 bases in between. Germline V lookup: CDR1 SEHNR, CDR2 FQNEAQ (reference sequence). The CDR3 sequence is CATTEAGTDTQYF. In DNA, the CDR3 is TGTGCCACTACCGAGGCTGGCACAGATACGCAGTATTTT.

The gene calls are TRBV7-3 and TRBJ2-3, with TRBD1 matching over 7 bases. This CDR3 contains 12 residues. Trimming at V came to 5 bases and at J to 7 bases, leaving 3 bases not matched to a gene. Germline CDR1 reads SGHTA; CDR2 reads FQGTGA. This CDR3 reads CASSPDRNTQYF. The CDR3 DNA sequence: TGTGCCAGCAGCCCGGACAGGAATACGCAGTATTTT.

V and J are TRBV24-1 and TRBJ1-4; no reliable D call. The V gene's germline CDR1 is KGHDR and CDR2 SFDVKD. Trimming stripped 12 bases from V and 7 bases from J, with 11 bases between. The CDR3 sequence is 11 residues long. The CDR3 here is CASSDGEKLFF. The CDR3 DNA is TGTGCCTCGAGCGACGGTGAAAAACTGTTTTTT.

The CDR3 nucleotides are TGTGCCAGCAGCCAAGACAGGGGGCGTGCGAATGAGCAGTTCTTC. It encodes CASSQDRGRANEQFF. This chain connects TRBV11-1 to TRBJ2-1; 10 nucleotides line up with TRBD1. Trimming took 5 bases from V and 7 from J; bases not matched to a gene: 8. CDR3 length: 15 amino acids. CDR1 SGHAT and CDR2 FQDESV come from the germline V gene (reference sequence). Using reference TRBV11-1 and TRBJ2-1 for the parts outside the CDR3, the full variable domain is EAEVAQSPRYKITEKSQAVAFWCDPISGHATLYWYRQILGQGPELLVQFQDESVVDDSQLPKDRFSAERLKGVDSTLKIQPAELGDSAMYLCASSQDRGRANEQFFGPGTRLTVL.

The CDR3 DNA is TGTGCCAGCAGCTTCGGGGGACAGACAGGCCCTAACTATGGCTACACCTTC. It specifies CASSFGGQTGPNYGYTF. The rearrangement uses TRBV5-4 and TRBJ1-2; 7 nucleotides match TRBD1. In germline, CDR1 is SGHNT, CDR2 YYREEE (reference sequence). Trimming took 2 bases from V and 0 from J; bases not matched to a gene: 10. The CDR3 is 17 amino acids.